Presented here are 15 T cell receptor beta chains from one specimen sequenced in a study of blood T cell repertoires in COVID-19. Method: immunoSEQ multiplex PCR; TCRdb's copy keeps in-frame clones and lacks some. The sample lists fewer than 300,000 clones; approximately 86% were seen once. The specimen sequenced was peripheral blood. Receptor source: a woman between 18 and 29 years old with acute or convalescent COVID-19.

The DNA of the CDR3 is TGTGCCAGCAGTTTTAATCCCGGAAACACCATATATTTT. Protein: CASSFNPGNTIYF. The chain couples TRBV12-3 or TRBV12-4 to TRBJ1-3; D uncertain. V shed 3 bases and J shed 4 bases, with 7 bases lying between them. This CDR3 is built from 13 residues.

This chain connects TRBV20-1 to TRBJ2-7; TRBD2 matches 7 bases. Germline CDR1 and CDR2: DFQATT and SNEGSKA (reference sequence). J gave up 3 bases and V 3 bases, and 11 bases lay outside the gene matches. The CDR3 extends over 15 amino acids. CDR3 residues: CSASLLWEGRYEQYF. The CDR3 DNA sequence: TGCAGTGCTAGTCTTTTATGGGAGGGCCGCTACGAGCAGTACTTC.

The chain is built from TRBV7-2 and TRBJ2-1; weak D call: TRBD2 (6 bases). In germline, CDR1 is SGHTA, CDR2 FQGNSA. Trimming took off 4 bases at V and 13 bases at J, with 17 bases between the two ends. This CDR3 has 13 amino acids. CDR3 DNA: TGTGCCAGCAGCTCTACGGGTGGGGGGAGACAGTTCTTC. Protein: CASSSTGGGRQFF.

CDR3 protein: CASSQDYKATGGIQPQHF. Here the CDR3 DNA reads TGCGCCAGCAGCCAAGATTACAAGGCAACAGGGGGCATTCAGCCCCAGCATTTT. The chain has TRBV4-1 and TRBJ1-5, with 9 bases matching TRBD1. The CDR3 is 18 residues long. With 0 bases clipped from V and 6 bases from J, the junction kept 12 bases outside the gene matches. Germline V lookup: CDR1 MGHRA, CDR2 YSYEKL.

The chain has TRBV6-5 and TRBJ2-1; 12 bases are a match to TRBD2. Trimming removed 2 bases from V and 4 bases from J; junction bases left unmatched: 0. Germline V gives CDR1 MNHEY, CDR2 SVGAGI. CDR3 length: 15 amino acids. CDR3 in DNA: TGTGCCAGCAGTTACACTAGCGGGAGGTACAATGAGCAGTTCTTC. Translated: CASSYTSGRYNEQFF.

The chain links TRBV12-3 or TRBV12-4 to TRBJ1-5; unclear D gene. The CDR3 totals 13 residues. V was pared by 5 bases and J by 4 bases, with 9 bases between. CDR3 residues: CASSIQRNQPQHF. The CDR3 region has the DNA TGTGCCAGCAGTATTCAGCGAAATCAGCCCCAGCATTTT.

The genes are TRBV11-2 and TRBJ2-1, with D maybe TRBD2 (6 bases). Germline CDR1 SGHAT, CDR2 FQNNGV. The germline V and J ends were trimmed by 1 base and 10 bases, with 17 bases remaining between them. The CDR3 has 15 amino acids. The CDR3 nucleotides are TGTGCCAGCAGCTTAGGTACGGGAGTATGGGACGAGCAGTTCTTC. Translated, it gives CASSLGTGVWDEQFF.

The rearrangement uses TRBV3-1 (or the pseudogene TRBV3-2) and TRBJ1-1; 7 positions agree with TRBD1. V was pared by 6 bases and J by 3 bases, with 10 bases of the junction left unmatched. Germline V gene sequence: CDR1 LGHDT, CDR2 YNNKEL (reference sequence). The CDR3 has 15 amino acids. CDR3 protein: CASRPRQGLDTEAFF. The CDR3 DNA reads TGTGCCAGCAGACCGAGACAGGGCCTTGACACTGAAGCTTTCTTT.

This clone was detected once. V usage is TRBV7-9 and J usage is TRBJ1-2; 10 bases are shared with TRBD1. CDR3 size: 14 residues. J was trimmed by 7 bases and V by 5 bases; bases with no gene match: 7. Germline CDR1 is SEHNR and CDR2 is FQNEAQ (reference sequence). The DNA of the CDR3 is TGTGCCAGCAGCCAGGGACAGGGGATGAGTGGCTACACCTTC. Protein sequence: CASSQGQGMSGYTF.

The chain carries TRBV7-9 and TRBJ2-4; 11 bases match TRBD1. The germline V gene has CDR1 SEHNR and CDR2 FQNEAQ (reference sequence). The CDR3 is made up of 19 amino acids. V dropped 4 bases and J dropped 5; count of bases not matched to a gene: 16. CDR3 sequence (DNA): TGTGCCAGCAGCTCGCAAACGGACGGACAGGGGGCCGGCCAAAACATTCAGTACTTC. It yields the protein CASSSQTDGQGAGQNIQYF.

The table lists this clone with a few counts. This chain connects TRBV7-2 to TRBJ1-1; TRBD1 is a possible D gene (6 bases). The CDR3 is 15 residues long. V dropped 1 base and J dropped 2 bases, with 11 bases sitting between them. Per germline, CDR1 SGHTA and CDR2 FQGNSA. CDR3 nucleotides: TGTGCCAGCAGCTTAGATGGGGGCAGAAACACTGAAGCTTTCTTT. Its translation is CASSLDGGRNTEAFF.

This sequence joins TRBV6-5 and TRBJ2-1; a weak D match, TRBD1 (6 bases). Trimming shortened V by 5 bases and J by 2 bases, and 13 bases separated the two germline ends. Germline CDR1 MNHEY, CDR2 SVGAGI. This CDR3 has 15 amino acids. The CDR3 here is CASSPRGVTYNEQFF. CDR3 nucleotide sequence: TGTGCCAGCAGTCCCAGGGGAGTTACCTACAATGAGCAGTTCTTC.

This chain links TRBV14 with TRBJ2-2; TRBD2 matches at 9 bases. V shed 4 bases, J shed 5 bases, and the junction held 5 bases outside the gene matches. Germline CDR1 is SGHDN and CDR2 is FVKESK. This CDR3 has 15 residues. CDR3 amino acids: CASSLAGVWTGELFF. The CDR3 DNA reads TGTGCCAGCAGCCTAGCGGGAGTATGGACCGGGGAGCTGTTTTTT.

This sequence joins TRBV6-4 and TRBJ2-1; 11 bases are shared with TRBD2. The V gene end was trimmed by 4 bases and the J gene end by 9 bases; junction bases not matched to a gene: 8. The CDR3 totals 15 residues. The V gene's germline CDR1 is MRHNA and CDR2 SNTAGT. CDR3 coding DNA: TGTGCCAGCAGTGCTGGGACTAGCGGCATGGGTGAGCAGTTCTTC. This gives the protein CASSAGTSGMGEQFF.

The chain employs TRBV6-5 and TRBJ2-7; a possible D gene is TRBD2 (5 bases). The CDR3 runs 14 residues. Trimming stripped 6 bases from V and 3 bases from J, with 15 bases between. Germline V gives CDR1 MNHEY, CDR2 SVGAGI. Here the CDR3 reads CASSPDYLNYEQYF. The CDR3 nucleotides read TGTGCCAGCAGCCCCGACTACCTTAACTACGAGCAGTACTTC.